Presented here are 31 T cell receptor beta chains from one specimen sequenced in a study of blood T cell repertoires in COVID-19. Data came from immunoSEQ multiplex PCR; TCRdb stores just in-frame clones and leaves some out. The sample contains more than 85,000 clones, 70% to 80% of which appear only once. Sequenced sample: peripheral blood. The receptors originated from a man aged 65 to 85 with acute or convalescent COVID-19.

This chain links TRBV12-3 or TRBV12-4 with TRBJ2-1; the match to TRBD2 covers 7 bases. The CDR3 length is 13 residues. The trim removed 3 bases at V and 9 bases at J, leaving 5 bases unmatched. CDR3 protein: CASSLLAVTEQFF. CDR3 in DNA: TGTGCCAGCAGTTTGCTAGCGGTTACTGAGCAGTTCTTC.

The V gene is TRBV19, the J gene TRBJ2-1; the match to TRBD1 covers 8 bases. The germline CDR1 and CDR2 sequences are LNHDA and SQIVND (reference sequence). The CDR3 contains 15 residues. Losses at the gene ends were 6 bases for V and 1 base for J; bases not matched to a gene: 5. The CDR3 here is CASSNRQGSYNEQFF. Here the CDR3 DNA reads TGTGCCAGTAGCAACCGACAGGGGTCCTACAATGAGCAGTTCTTC.

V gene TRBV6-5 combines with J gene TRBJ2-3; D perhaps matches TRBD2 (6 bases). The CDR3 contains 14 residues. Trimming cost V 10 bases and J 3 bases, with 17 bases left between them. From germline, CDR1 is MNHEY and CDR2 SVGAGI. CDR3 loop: CATKLDGGTDTQYF. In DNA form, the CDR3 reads TGTGCCACCAAACTCGACGGGGGTACAGATACGCAGTATTTT.

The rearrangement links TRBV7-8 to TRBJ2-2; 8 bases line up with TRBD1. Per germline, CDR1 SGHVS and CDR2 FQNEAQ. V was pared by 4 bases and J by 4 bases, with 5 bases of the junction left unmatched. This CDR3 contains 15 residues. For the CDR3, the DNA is TGTGCCAGCAGCTCGCGAGGACAGGGCACCGGGGAGCTGTTTTTT. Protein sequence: CASSSRGQGTGELFF.

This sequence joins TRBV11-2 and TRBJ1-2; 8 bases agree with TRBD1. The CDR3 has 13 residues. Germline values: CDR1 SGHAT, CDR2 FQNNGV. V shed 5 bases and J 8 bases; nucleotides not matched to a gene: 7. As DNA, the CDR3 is TGTGCCAGCAGCCCCCGGACAGGGACCGGCTACACCTTC. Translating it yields CASSPRTGTGYTF. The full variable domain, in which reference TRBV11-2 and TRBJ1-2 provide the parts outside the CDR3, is EAGVAQSPRYKIIEKRQSVAFWCNPISGHATLYWYQQILGQGPKLLIQFQNNGVVDDSQLPKDRFSAERLKGVDSTLKIQPAKLEDSAVYLCASSPRTGTGYTFGSGTRLTVV.

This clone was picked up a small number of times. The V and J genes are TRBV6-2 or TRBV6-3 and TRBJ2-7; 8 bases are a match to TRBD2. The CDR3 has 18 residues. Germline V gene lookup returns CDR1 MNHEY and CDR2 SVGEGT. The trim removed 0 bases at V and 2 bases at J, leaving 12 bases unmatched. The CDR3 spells CASSYSIHLTGGPYEQYF. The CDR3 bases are TGTGCCAGCAGTTACTCGATCCACCTTACGGGAGGGCCCTACGAGCAGTACTTC.

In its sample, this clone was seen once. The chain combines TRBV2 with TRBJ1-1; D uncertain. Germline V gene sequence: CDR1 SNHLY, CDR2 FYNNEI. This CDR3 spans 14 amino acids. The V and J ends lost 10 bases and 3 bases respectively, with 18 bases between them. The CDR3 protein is CATLGRALDTEAFF. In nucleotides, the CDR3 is TGTGCCACCCTAGGGAGGGCGTTGGACACTGAAGCTTTCTTT. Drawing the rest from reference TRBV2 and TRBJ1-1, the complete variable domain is EPEVTQTPSHQVTQMGQEVILRCVPISNHLYFYWYRQILGQKVEFLVSFYNNEISEKSEIFDDQFSVERPDGSNFTLKIRSTKLEDSAMYFCATLGRALDTEAFFGQGTRLTVV.

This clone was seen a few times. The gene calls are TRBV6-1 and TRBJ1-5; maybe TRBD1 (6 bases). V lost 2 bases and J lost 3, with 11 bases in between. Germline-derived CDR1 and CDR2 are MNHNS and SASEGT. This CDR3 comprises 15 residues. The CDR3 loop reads CASSERGRDNQPQHF. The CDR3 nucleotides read TGTGCCAGCAGTGAAAGGGGGAGAGACAATCAGCCCCAGCATTTT.

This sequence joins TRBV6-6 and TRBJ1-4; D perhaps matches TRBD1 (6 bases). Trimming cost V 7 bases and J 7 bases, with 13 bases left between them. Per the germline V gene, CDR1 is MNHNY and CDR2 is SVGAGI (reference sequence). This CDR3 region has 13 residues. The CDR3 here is CASKPGEAEKLFF. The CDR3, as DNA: TGTGCCAGCAAACCAGGGGAAGCTGAAAAACTGTTTTTT.

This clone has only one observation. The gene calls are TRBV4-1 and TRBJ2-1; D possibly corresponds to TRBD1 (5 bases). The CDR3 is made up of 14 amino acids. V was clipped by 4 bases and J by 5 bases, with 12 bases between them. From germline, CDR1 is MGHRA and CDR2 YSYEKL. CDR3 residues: CASSLPQGNNEQFF. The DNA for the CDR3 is TGCGCCAGCAGCCTCCCCCAGGGCAACAATGAGCAGTTCTTC.

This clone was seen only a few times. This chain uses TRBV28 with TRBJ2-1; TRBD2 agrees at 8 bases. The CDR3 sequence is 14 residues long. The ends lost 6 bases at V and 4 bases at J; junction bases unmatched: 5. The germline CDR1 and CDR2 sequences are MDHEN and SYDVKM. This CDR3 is CASRGVAGYNEQFF. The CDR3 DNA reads TGTGCCAGCAGGGGGGTAGCGGGGTACAATGAGCAGTTCTTC.

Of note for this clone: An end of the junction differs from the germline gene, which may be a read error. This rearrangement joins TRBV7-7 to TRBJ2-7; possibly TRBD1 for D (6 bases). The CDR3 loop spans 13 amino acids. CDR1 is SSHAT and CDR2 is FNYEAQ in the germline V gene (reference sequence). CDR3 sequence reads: CASSPDRFGEQYF. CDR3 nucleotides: TGTGCTAGCAGTCCCGACAGGTTCGGCGAGCAGTACTTC. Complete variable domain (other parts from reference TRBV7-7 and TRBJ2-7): GAGVSQSPRYKVTKRGQDVTLRCDPISSHATLYWYQQALGQGPEFLTYFNYEAQPDKSGLPSDRFSAERPEGSISTLTIQRTEQRDSAMYRCASSPDRFGEQYFGPGTRLTVT.

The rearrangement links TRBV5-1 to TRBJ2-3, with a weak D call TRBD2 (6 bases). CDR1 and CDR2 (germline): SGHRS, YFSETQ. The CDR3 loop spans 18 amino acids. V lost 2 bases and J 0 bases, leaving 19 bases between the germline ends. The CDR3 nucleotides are TGCGCCAGCAGCTTTTGGGCTAGCGAAACTACTAGCACAGATACGCAGTATTTT. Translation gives CASSFWASETTSTDTQYF. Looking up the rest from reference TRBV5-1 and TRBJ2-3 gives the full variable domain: KAGVTQTPRYLIKTRGQQVTLSCSPISGHRSVSWYQQTPGQGLQFLFEYFSETQRNKGNFPGRFSGRQFSNSRSEMNVSTLELGDSALYLCASSFWASETTSTDTQYFGPGTRLTVL.

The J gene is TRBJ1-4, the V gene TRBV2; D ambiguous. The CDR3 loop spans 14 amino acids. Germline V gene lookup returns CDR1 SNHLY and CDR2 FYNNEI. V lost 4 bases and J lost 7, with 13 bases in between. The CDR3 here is CASSGEGAGEKLFF. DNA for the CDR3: TGTGCCAGCAGTGGCGAGGGAGCCGGTGAAAAACTGTTTTTT.

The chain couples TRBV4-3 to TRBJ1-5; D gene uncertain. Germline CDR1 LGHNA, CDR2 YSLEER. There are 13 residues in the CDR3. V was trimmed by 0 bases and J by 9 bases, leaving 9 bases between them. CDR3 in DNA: TGCGCCAGCAGCCAAGATAAATCGTTGCCCCAGCATTTT. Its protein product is CASSQDKSLPQHF.

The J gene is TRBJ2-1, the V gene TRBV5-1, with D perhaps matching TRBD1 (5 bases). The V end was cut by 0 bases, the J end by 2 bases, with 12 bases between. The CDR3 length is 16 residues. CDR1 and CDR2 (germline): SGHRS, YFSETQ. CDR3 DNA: TGCGCCAGCAGCTTGGAATTCACAGGCACCTACAATGAGCAGTTCTTC. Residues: CASSLEFTGTYNEQFF.

CDR3 residues: CASSLGPTGTGAYEQYF. CDR3 sequence (DNA): TGTGCCAGCAGCTTAGGGCCCACCGGGACAGGGGCCTACGAGCAGTACTTC. The V and J genes are TRBV11-2 and TRBJ2-7, with 10 bases fitting TRBD1. Germline V gene sequence: CDR1 SGHAT, CDR2 FQNNGV. Losses at the gene ends were 1 base for V and 2 bases for J; bases not matched to a gene: 8. This CDR3 contains 17 residues.

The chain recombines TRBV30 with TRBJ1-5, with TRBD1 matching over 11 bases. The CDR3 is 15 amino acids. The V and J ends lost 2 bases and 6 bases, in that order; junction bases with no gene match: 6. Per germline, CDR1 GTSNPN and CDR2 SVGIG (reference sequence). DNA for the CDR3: TGTGCCTGGAGTCCACGGGACAGGGGGTTTCAGCCCCAGCATTTT. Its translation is CAWSPRDRGFQPQHF.

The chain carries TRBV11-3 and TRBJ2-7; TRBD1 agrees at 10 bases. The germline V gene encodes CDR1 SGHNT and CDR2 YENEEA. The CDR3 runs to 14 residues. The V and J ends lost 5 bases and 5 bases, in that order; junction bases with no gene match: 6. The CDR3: CASSQRDRGNEQYF. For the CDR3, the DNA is TGTGCCAGCAGCCAGCGGGACAGGGGCAACGAGCAGTACTTC.

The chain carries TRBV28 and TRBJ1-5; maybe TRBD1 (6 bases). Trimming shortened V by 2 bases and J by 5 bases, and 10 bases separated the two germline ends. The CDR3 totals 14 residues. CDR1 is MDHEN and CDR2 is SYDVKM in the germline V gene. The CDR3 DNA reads TGTGCCAGCAGTTTAATCAGGGGCGATCAGCCCCAGCATTTT. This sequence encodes CASSLIRGDQPQHF.

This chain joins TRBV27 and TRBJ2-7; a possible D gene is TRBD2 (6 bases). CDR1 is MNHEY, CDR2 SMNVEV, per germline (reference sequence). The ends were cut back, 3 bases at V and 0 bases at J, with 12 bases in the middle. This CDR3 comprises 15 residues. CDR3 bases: TGTGCCAGCAGTTTCGCGGGATTCCGCTCCTACGAGCAGTACTTC. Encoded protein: CASSFAGFRSYEQYF.

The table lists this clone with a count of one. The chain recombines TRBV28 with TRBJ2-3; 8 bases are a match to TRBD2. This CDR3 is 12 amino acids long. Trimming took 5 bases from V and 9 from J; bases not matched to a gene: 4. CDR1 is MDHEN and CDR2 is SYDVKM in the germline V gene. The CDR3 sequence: CASSTSGKTQYF. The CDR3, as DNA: TGTGCCAGCAGTACTAGCGGCAAGACGCAGTATTTT.

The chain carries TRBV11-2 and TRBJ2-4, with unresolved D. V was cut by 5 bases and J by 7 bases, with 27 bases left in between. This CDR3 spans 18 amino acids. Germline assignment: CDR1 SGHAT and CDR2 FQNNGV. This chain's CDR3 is CASSPRLAVSGRKNIQYF. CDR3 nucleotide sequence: TGTGCCAGCAGCCCCCGACTCGCAGTTTCTGGCCGAAAGAACATTCAGTACTTC.

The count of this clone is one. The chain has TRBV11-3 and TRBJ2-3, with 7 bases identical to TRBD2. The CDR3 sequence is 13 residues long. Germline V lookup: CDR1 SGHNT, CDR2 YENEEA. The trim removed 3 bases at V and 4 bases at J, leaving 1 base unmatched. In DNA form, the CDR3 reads TGTGCCAGCAGCTTCACTAGCGCAGATACGCAGTATTTT. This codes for CASSFTSADTQYF.

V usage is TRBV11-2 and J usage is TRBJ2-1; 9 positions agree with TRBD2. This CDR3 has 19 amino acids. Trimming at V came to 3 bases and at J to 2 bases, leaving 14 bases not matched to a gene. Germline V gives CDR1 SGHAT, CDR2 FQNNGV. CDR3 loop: CASSFGMYSGSSPYNEQFF. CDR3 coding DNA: TGTGCCAGCAGCTTTGGAATGTATAGCGGGAGTAGCCCCTACAATGAGCAGTTCTTC.

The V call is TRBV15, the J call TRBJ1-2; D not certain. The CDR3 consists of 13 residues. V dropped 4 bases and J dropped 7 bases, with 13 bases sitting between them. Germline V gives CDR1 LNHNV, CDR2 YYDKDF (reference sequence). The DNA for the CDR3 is TGTGCCACCAGCACCCCGACATGGTTTGGCTACACCTTC. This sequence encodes CATSTPTWFGYTF.

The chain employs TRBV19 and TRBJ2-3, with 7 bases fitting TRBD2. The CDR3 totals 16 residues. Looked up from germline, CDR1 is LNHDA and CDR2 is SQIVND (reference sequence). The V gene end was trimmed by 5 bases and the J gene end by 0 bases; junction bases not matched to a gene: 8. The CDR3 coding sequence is TGTGCCAGTAGTGTAATAGCGGGCGCTAGCACAGATACGCAGTATTTT. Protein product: CASSVIAGASTDTQYF.

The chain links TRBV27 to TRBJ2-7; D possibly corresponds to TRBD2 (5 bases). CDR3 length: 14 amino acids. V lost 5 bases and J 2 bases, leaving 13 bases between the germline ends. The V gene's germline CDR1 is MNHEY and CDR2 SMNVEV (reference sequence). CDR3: CASSRRQEAYEQYF. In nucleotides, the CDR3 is TGTGCCAGCAGTAGGAGGCAGGAGGCCTACGAGCAGTACTTC.

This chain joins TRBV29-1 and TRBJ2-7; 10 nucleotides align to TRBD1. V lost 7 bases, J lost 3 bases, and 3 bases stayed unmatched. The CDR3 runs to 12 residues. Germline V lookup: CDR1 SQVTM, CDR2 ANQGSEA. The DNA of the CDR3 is TGCAGCGGGGGGACAGGGGACTACGAGCAGTACTTC. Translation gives CSGGTGDYEQYF.

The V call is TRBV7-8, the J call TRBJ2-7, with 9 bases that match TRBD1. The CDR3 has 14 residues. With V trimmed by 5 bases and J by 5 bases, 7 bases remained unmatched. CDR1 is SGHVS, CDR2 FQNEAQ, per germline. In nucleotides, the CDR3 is TGTGCCAGCAGCGTTCACCGGGACAGGGACGAGCAGTACTTC. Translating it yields CASSVHRDRDEQYF.

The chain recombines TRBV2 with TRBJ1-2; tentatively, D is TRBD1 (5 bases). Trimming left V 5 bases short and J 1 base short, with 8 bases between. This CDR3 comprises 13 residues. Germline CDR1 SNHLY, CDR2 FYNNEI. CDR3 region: CASSSDSNYGYTF. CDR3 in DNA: TGTGCCAGCAGTTCTGACAGTAACTATGGCTACACCTTC.